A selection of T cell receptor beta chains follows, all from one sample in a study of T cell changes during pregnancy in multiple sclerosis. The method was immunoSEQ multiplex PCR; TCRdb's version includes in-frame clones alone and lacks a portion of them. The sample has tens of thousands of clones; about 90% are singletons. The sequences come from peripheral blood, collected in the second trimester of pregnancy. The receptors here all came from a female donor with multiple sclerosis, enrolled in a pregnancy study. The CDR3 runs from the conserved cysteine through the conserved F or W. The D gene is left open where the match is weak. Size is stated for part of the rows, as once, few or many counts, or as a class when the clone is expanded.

CDR3 DNA: TGTGCCGGGGGACAGGGTGGTAACACCATATATTTT
CDR3 protein: CAGGQGGNTIYF
V gene: TRBV10-3
J gene: TRBJ1-3
D gene: TRBD1
clone size: once

CDR3 DNA: TGTGCCAGCAGCTTTAGGAGCGGGGGAACTAGCACAGATACGCAGTATTTT
CDR3 protein: CASSFRSGGTSTDTQYF
V gene: TRBV5-4
J gene: TRBJ2-3
D gene: TRBD2
clone size: -

CDR3 DNA: TGTGCCAGCAGCCAACAACCCTATTCCGAAGCTTTCTTT
CDR3 protein: CASSQQPYSEAFF
V gene: TRBV14
J gene: TRBJ1-1
D gene: -
clone size: once

CDR3 DNA: TGCGCCAGCAGCCCCCGATGGGGGGGGAACACTGAAGCTTTCTTT
CDR3 protein: CASSPRWGGNTEAFF
V gene: TRBV4-1
J gene: TRBJ1-1
D gene: -
clone size: once

CDR3 DNA: TGTGCCAGCTCACCTGAGCTCGAGCGGTTCTTC
CDR3 protein: CASSPELERFF
V gene: TRBV18
J gene: TRBJ2-1
D gene: -
clone size: -

CDR3 DNA: TGTGCCAGCAAGGAAGAGGCAGATGAAAAACTGTTTTTT
CDR3 protein: CASKEEADEKLFF
V gene: TRBV2
J gene: TRBJ1-4
D gene: -
clone size: -

CDR3 DNA: TGTGCCATCAGTGAACAGGGGTATAATTCACCCCTCCACTTT
CDR3 protein: CAISEQGYNSPLHF
V gene: TRBV10-3
J gene: TRBJ1-6
D gene: TRBD1
clone size: -

CDR3 DNA: TGTGCCAGCCTAACAGGGCTCTCCTACGAGCAGTACTTC
CDR3 protein: CASLTGLSYEQYF
V gene: TRBV6-1
J gene: TRBJ2-7
D gene: -
clone size: -

CDR3 DNA: TGTGCCAGCAGCCCCAGATGGGGGACAGGGACGAGTTGGGCCGGGGAGCTGTTTTTT
CDR3 protein: CASSPRWGTGTSWAGELFF
V gene: TRBV9
J gene: TRBJ2-2
D gene: TRBD1
clone size: once

CDR3 DNA: TGTGCCACCAGCAGAGAAAACGAGCGGGGTAAGACCCAGTACTTC
CDR3 protein: CATSRENERGKTQYF
V gene: TRBV15
J gene: TRBJ2-5
D gene: TRBD2
clone size: -

CDR3 DNA: TGTGCCATCTTGGCAGGGGGCAGAGAGACCCAGTACTTC
CDR3 protein: CAILAGGRETQYF
V gene: TRBV6-1
J gene: TRBJ2-5
D gene: TRBD1
clone size: -

CDR3 DNA: TGTGCCAGCAGCACACGGGGGGGCTCCTACAATGAGCAGTTCTTC
CDR3 protein: CASSTRGGSYNEQFF
V gene: TRBV11-3
J gene: TRBJ2-1
D gene: TRBD2
clone size: -

CDR3 DNA: TGTGCCAGTAGAGCGACCGCAGGGGTGACTTACGCGCAGTACTTC
CDR3 protein: CASRATAGVTYAQYF
V gene: TRBV19
J gene: TRBJ2-7
D gene: -
clone size: -

CDR3 DNA: TGTGCCAGCAGCTTACCGGGACTAGGCCCCAATGAGCAGTTCTTC
CDR3 protein: CASSLPGLGPNEQFF
V gene: TRBV7-2
J gene: TRBJ2-1
D gene: TRBD2
clone size: -

CDR3 DNA: TGTGCCAGCAGCTCGCTAAATCAGCCCCAGCATTTT
CDR3 protein: CASSSLNQPQHF
V gene: TRBV7-9
J gene: TRBJ1-5
D gene: -
clone size: -

CDR3 DNA: TGTGCCAGCAGTCATTGGACACAGTACCAAGAGACCCAGTACTTC
CDR3 protein: CASSHWTQYQETQYF
V gene: TRBV7-2
J gene: TRBJ2-5
D gene: -
clone size: -

CDR3 DNA: TGTGCCAGCAGCCCCTGGGGGGGAGAGACCCAGTACTTC
CDR3 protein: CASSPWGGETQYF
V gene: TRBV7-2
J gene: TRBJ2-5
D gene: TRBD2
clone size: -

CDR3 DNA: TGTGCCAGCAGGGGCCGGACAGGGGGGGAAGAGACCCAGTACTTC
CDR3 protein: CASRGRTGGEETQYF
V gene: TRBV6-1
J gene: TRBJ2-5
D gene: TRBD1
clone size: -

CDR3 DNA: TGTGCCAGCAGTGAACGCCGTGGGGCCTATAGCTCCTACAATGAGCAGTTCTTC
CDR3 protein: CASSERRGAYSSYNEQFF
V gene: TRBV2
J gene: TRBJ2-1
D gene: -
clone size: -